Listed below are T cell receptor beta chains from one sample, sequenced in a study of blood T cells in healthy people across ages. TCRdb used MiXCR to reprocess the 5' RACE reads, holding one entry per CDR3 protein. The sample yields more than 800,000 distinct CDR3 sequences, 40% to 45% seen once. Source material: blood. Receptors originate from a woman aged 55 to 70 in good health. CDR3s include the opening cysteine and the closing phenylalanine or tryptophan. A D gene is named only where the DNA matches it firmly. Where a row states a size, it is once, few, many or the class of an expanded clone; other rows omit it.

TRBD2 | TRBJ2-5 | - | TRBV20-1 | CRTAGYGETQYF | TGCAGGACAGCGGGATACGGAGAGACCCAGTACTTC
- | TRBJ2-2 | few | TRBV27 | CASSLLNTGELFF | TGTGCCAGCAGTTTACTTAACACCGGGGAGCTGTTTTTT
TRBD2 | TRBJ2-5 | - | TRBV5-1 | CASSFNSGRDEQYF | TGCGCCAGCAGCTTCAATAGCGGGAGGGATGAGCAGTACTTC
TRBD2 | TRBJ2-1 | few | TRBV15 | CATSRDREGKQFF | TGTGCCACCAGCAGAGACAGGGAGGGGAAGCAGTTCTTC
TRBD1 | TRBJ2-3 | - | TRBV27 | CVSSPRTGVSTDTQYF | TGTGTCAGCAGTCCTCGGACAGGGGTTAGCACAGATACGCAGTATTTT
TRBD1 | TRBJ1-2 | - | TRBV14 | CASSRFYRGANYGYTF | TGTGCCAGCAGCAGATTTTACAGGGGGGCCAACTATGGCTACACCTTC
- | TRBJ1-2 | - | TRBV7-9 | CASSLGGPPDFYGYTF | TGTGCCAGCAGCTTAGGTGGACCTCCTGATTTCTATGGTTACACCTTC
TRBD2 | TRBJ2-5 | few | TRBV7-2 | CASSNLAGGPGEQYF | TGTGCCAGCAGCAATTTAGCGGGAGGGCCGGGAGAGCAGTACTTC
- | TRBJ1-5 | - | TRBV28 | CASREGQPQHF | TGTGCCAGCAGGGAAGGTCAGCCCCAGCATTTT
- | TRBJ2-1 | - | TRBV12-5 | CASGLYRGLGDNEQFF | TGTGCTAGTGGTTTGTACCGGGGACTCGGTGACAATGAGCAGTTCTTC
TRBD2 | TRBJ2-1 | - | TRBV12-3/TRBV12-4 | CASSFGLAGGSGEQFF | TGTGCCAGCAGTTTCGGACTAGCGGGAGGGTCGGGTGAGCAGTTCTTC
- | TRBJ2-5 | - | TRBV10-3 | CAISESNKKETQYF | TGTGCCATCAGTGAGTCTAATAAAAAAGAGACCCAGTACTTC
TRBD2 | TRBJ2-5 | few | TRBV2 | CASRQREFSETQYF | TGTGCCAGCCGCCAGCGGGAGTTTTCAGAGACCCAGTACTTC
TRBD1 | TRBJ2-7 | - | TRBV7-8 | CASSSLQGSSYEQYF | TGTGCCAGCAGCTCACTACAGGGGAGCTCCTACGAGCAGTACTTC
TRBD1 | TRBJ2-5 | once | TRBV11-2 | CASSRGTGRGETQYF | TGTGCCAGCAGCAGGGGGACAGGGCGGGGAGAGACCCAGTACTTC
TRBD1 | TRBJ2-7 | - | TRBV7-9 | CASSLPGQGRYEQYF | TGTGCCAGCAGCCTCCCGGGACAGGGGCGCTACGAGCAGTACTTC
TRBD2 | TRBJ2-1 | once | TRBV7-2 | CASSTTGTTNEQFF | TGTGCCAGCAGCACGACGGGGACTACCAATGAGCAGTTCTTC
- | TRBJ1-1 | - | TRBV9 | CASSVEVRTSEAFF | TGTGCCAGCAGCGTAGAGGTTCGAACCTCAGAAGCTTTCTTT
TRBD1 | TRBJ1-3 | - | TRBV2 | CASMQGAFGNTIYF | TGTGCCAGCATGCAGGGGGCGTTTGGAAACACCATATATTTT
- | TRBJ1-2 | many | TRBV27 | CASSLGRTYGYTF | TGTGCCAGCAGTTTAGGACGAACCTATGGCTACACCTTC
TRBD2 | TRBJ2-7 | few | TRBV30 | CAWGAEAGGLWKQYF | TGTGCCTGGGGAGCCGAAGCGGGAGGCCTTTGGAAGCAGTACTTC
TRBD2 | TRBJ2-3 | many | TRBV4-2 | CASSQDVASGTQYF | TGTGCCAGCAGCCAAGATGTTGCTAGCGGGACGCAGTATTTT
TRBD2 | TRBJ2-7 | - | TRBV10-3 | CAISQLAGVTYEQYF | TGTGCCATCAGTCAGTTAGCGGGAGTAACCTACGAGCAGTACTTC
- | TRBJ2-7 | few | TRBV28 | CASKTGRYEQYF | TGTGCCAGCAAAACAGGGCGGTACGAGCAGTACTTC
- | TRBJ2-1 | - | TRBV7-6 | CASSLSGISNEQFF | TGTGCCAGCAGCTTAAGTGGCATAAGCAATGAGCAGTTCTTC
- | TRBJ2-5 | few | TRBV20-1 | CSARDRGLKGTQYF | TGCAGTGCTAGAGATCGGGGTCTAAAGGGGACCCAGTACTTC
TRBD1 | TRBJ2-7 | few | TRBV6-7 | CASSYSGTVSYEQYF | TGTGCCAGCAGTTACTCCGGGACAGTCTCCTACGAGCAGTACTTC
- | TRBJ2-5 | - | TRBV2 | CASSEGPGLAWAQYF | TGTGCCAGCAGTGAAGGCCCTGGATTAGCTTGGGCCCAGTACTTC
- | TRBJ2-7 | few | TRBV7-2 | CASSLVRRSSYEQYF | TGTGCCAGCAGCTTAGTCCGGCGGAGCTCCTACGAGCAGTACTTC
TRBD2 | TRBJ2-3 | - | TRBV20-1 | CSALSGTSTDTQYF | TGCAGTGCCCTTAGCGGGACTAGCACAGATACGCAGTATTTT
TRBD1 | TRBJ2-5 | - | TRBV5-6 | CASSPYRGHPYF | TGTGCCAGCAGCCCCTACAGGGGGCATCCGTACTTC